This T cell receptor beta chain was observed in a study of cytomegalovirus exposure and HLA in healthy donors. With respect to this clone: Its matching antigen is unknown.

Study-wide results and limits: Later on, an analysis found that several of the most significant clusters appeared to be linked to common viral pathogens, which included parvovirus B19.

This CDR3 spans 14 amino acids. J was trimmed by 4 bases and V by 9 bases; bases with no gene match: 6. CDR1 is SSHAT, CDR2 FNYEAQ, per germline (reference sequence). PCR was performed using 60 Vbeta and 13 Jbeta primers. The table came from immunoSEQ multiplex PCR; TCRdb's copy has only in-frame clones and leaves some out. The sample records just over 150,000 clones, about 88% being singletons. The sequence was collected from a woman between 18 and 30 years old in good health and CMV-seronegative. The chain is built from TRBV7-7 and TRBJ2-2, with TRBD1 matching over 9 bases. Sequenced sample: PBMCs. DNA for the CDR3: TGTGCCAGTGGGACAGGGAGGAGCACCGGGGAGCTGTTTTTT. This encodes CASGTGRSTGELFF.